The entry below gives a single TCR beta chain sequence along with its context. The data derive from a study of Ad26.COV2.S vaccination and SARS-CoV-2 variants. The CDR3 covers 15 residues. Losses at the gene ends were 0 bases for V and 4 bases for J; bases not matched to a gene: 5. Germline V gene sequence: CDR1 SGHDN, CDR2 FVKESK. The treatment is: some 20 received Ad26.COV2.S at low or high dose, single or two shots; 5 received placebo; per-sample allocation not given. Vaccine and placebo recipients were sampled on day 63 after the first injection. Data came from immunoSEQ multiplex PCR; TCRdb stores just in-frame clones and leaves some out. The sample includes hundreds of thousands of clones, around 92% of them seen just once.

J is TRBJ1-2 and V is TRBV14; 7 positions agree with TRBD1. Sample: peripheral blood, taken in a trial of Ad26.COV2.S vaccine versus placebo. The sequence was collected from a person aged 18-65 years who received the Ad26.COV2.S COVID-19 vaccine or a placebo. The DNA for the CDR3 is TGTGCCAGCAGCCAAGATCAGACAGGGCGCTATGGCTACACCTTC. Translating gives CASSQDQTGRYGYTF.